The rows below give T cell receptor beta chains drawn from one sample of a study of blood T cell repertoires in COVID-19. Using immunoSEQ multiplex PCR, the repertoire was profiled, and TCRdb retains in-frame clones only, with some absent. The sample holds 62,000 or so clones; about 76% are singletons and the top ten take roughly 5.4%. Specimen: peripheral blood. The receptors originated from a human donor in a cohort sampled during active COVID-19. Each CDR3 is given with its conserved first and last residue. Fields, in order: V gene, J gene, CDR3 length, CDR3 protein.

TRBV6-5	TRBJ1-3	15	CASSYPGHSGNTIYF
TRBV3-1/TRBV3-2	TRBJ2-7	16	CASSQEPGLISYEQYF
TRBV7-8	TRBJ1-4	13	CASSRTVGEKLFF
TRBV5-5	TRBJ1-2	14	CASNRDNTNYGYTF
TRBV6-5	TRBJ2-3	13	CASRRAGTDTQYF
TRBV7-9	TRBJ1-1	13	CASTGTGYTEAFF
TRBV3-1/TRBV3-2	TRBJ1-6	13	CASSPDINSPLHF
TRBV2	TRBJ1-3	12	CASRPIGNTIYF
TRBV10-3	TRBJ1-1	14	CAIRGEGPTTEAFF
TRBV2	TRBJ1-2	13	CASDLRGARGYTF
TRBV28	TRBJ2-1	15	CASSRQRGGLSEQFF
TRBV4-3	TRBJ2-2	16	CASSQNERGGSGELFF
TRBV27	TRBJ1-2	14	CASSLGTGGYGYTF
TRBV5-4	TRBJ2-3	12	CASSRATDTQYF
TRBV9	TRBJ2-5	12	CASSAGQETQYF
TRBV2	TRBJ1-2	14	CASSGTQGGYGYTF
TRBV30	TRBJ1-5	13	CAWSRDTNQPQHF
TRBV12-3/TRBV12-4	TRBJ1-5	13	CASRRGQGRPQHF
TRBV5-1	TRBJ2-3	17	CASSLDTPGFSTDTQYF
TRBV4-3	TRBJ1-2	14	CASSQDPRNYGYTF
TRBV9	TRBJ2-1	14	CASSVTSGGGEQFF
TRBV14	TRBJ2-3	16	CASSQDSRGHTDTQYF
TRBV5-1	TRBJ1-6	13	CASGGEPNSPLHF
TRBV6-1	TRBJ1-5	13	CASSEVQYQPQHF
TRBV18	TRBJ2-1	17	CASSPRLAGGPGNEQFF
TRBV4-2	TRBJ2-3	24	CASSPSFPHRGRTSGGLSTDTQYF
TRBV19	TRBJ1-6	19	CASSQTGQGRRFFNSPLHF
TRBV2	TRBJ1-2	14	CGSNKSGTGNGYTF
TRBV6-5	TRBJ1-1	15	CASSFSQGANTEAFF
TRBV28	TRBJ1-5	16	CASSSVTGLRNQPQHF
TRBV7-9	TRBJ2-2	15	CASSFSDRGTGELFF
TRBV27	TRBJ1-1	14	CASYPGHRSAEAFF
TRBV14	TRBJ1-2	14	CASSQRTGSYGYTF
TRBV30	TRBJ2-7	14	CAWSTRTGAYEQYF
TRBV11-3	TRBJ2-7	14	CASSAGGSSYEQYF
TRBV19	TRBJ2-7	13	CASSRGGPYEQYF
TRBV5-4	TRBJ2-2	17	CASSLNGRGGHAGELFF
TRBV19	TRBJ2-1	16	CASSILTSGGAGEQFF
TRBV30	TRBJ2-3	11	CAWSVQVAQYF
TRBV4-3	TRBJ1-2	15	CASSQRQEANYGYTF
TRBV7-3	TRBJ1-1	15	CASSLTAGQGSTAFF
TRBV27	TRBJ1-4	13	CASRTGINEKLFF
TRBV2	TRBJ2-7	13	CASRFSGGGEQYF
TRBV19	TRBJ1-5	16	CASENRQRNVNQPQHF
TRBV5-6	TRBJ2-2	17	CASSLYQVPSNTGELFF
TRBV21-1	TRBJ2-5	19	CASSKTGTGGFLGEETQYF
TRBV5-1	TRBJ2-1	12	CASSADRREQFF
TRBV2	TRBJ2-7	12	CASKWSSYEQYF
TRBV28	TRBJ2-7	15	CASSLSRVGTYEQYF
TRBV28	TRBJ2-5	13	CASSPGRMETQYF
TRBV5-4	TRBJ1-2	14	CASSLGIAGYGYTF
TRBV5-1	TRBJ1-2	14	CASSLSLANYGYTF